One sample yielded the 6 T cell receptor beta chains listed below, sequenced in a study of blood T cell repertoires in COVID-19. Clones were read by immunoSEQ multiplex PCR, and TCRdb kept only the in-frame ones, dropping some. The sample includes 200,000 to 250,000 clones, 75% to 85% of them seen just once. Sequencing used peripheral blood. Every receptor here comes from a woman in her twenties or thirties with COVID-19, enrolled during active disease.

In this sample, this clone turned up once. The rearrangement joins TRBV6-5 to TRBJ2-5; D perhaps matches TRBD2 (5 bases). Germline loops: CDR1 MNHEY, CDR2 SVGAGI. CDR3 size: 15 residues. V lost 0 bases, J lost 4 bases, and 12 bases lay in between. The DNA for the CDR3 is TGTGCCAGCAGTTACTCGAGGGTGGTACGAGAGACCCAGTACTTC. Its translation: CASSYSRVVRETQYF.

CDR3 coding DNA: TGTGCCAGCAGCCGACAGGGGGCCAAAAACATTCAGTACTTC. Translated, it gives CASSRQGAKNIQYF. This sequence joins TRBV5-6 and TRBJ2-4, with 8 bases lining up with TRBD1. CDR1 and CDR2 (germline): SGHDT, YYEEEE. V was pared by 4 bases and J by 1 base, with 1 base of the junction left unmatched. This CDR3 is 14 amino acids long.

The rearrangement uses TRBV7-9 and TRBJ1-1; possible D gene TRBD1, 5 bases. Germline V gives CDR1 SEHNR, CDR2 FQNEAQ (reference sequence). The V end was cut by 5 bases, the J end by 3 bases, with 10 bases between. This CDR3 has 13 amino acids. The CDR3 sequence is CASSTDSYTEAFF. The CDR3 DNA reads as TGTGCCAGCAGCACCGACAGTTACACTGAAGCTTTCTTT. Complete variable domain (other parts from reference TRBV7-9 and TRBJ1-1): DTGVSQNPRHKITKRGQNVTFRCDPISEHNRLYWYRQTLGQGPEFLTYFQNEAQLEKSRLLSDRFSAERPKGSFSTLEIQRTEQGDSAMYLCASSTDSYTEAFFGQGTRLTVV.

The CDR3 loop reads CSVRQQETQYF. The CDR3 nucleotides read TGCAGCGTTCGACAGCAAGAGACCCAGTACTTC. The V and J genes are TRBV29-1 and TRBJ2-5, with D possibly TRBD1 on 5 matching bases. The V gene's germline CDR1 is SQVTM and CDR2 ANQGSEA. The CDR3 runs to 11 residues. V was shortened by 5 bases and J by 2 bases, with 6 bases between the two germline ends.

The chain joins TRBV3-1 (or the pseudogene TRBV3-2) to TRBJ2-4; 8 bases agree with TRBD2. CDR3 length equals 19 residues. Germline CDR1 is LGHDT and CDR2 is YNNKEL (reference sequence). Trimming removed 3 bases from V and 0 bases from J; junction bases left unmatched: 13. DNA of the CDR3: TGTGCCAGCAGCCAGACCGCTAGCGGGTACCATGGAGCCAAAAACATTCAGTACTTC. This encodes CASSQTASGYHGAKNIQYF.

This chain links TRBV10-2 with TRBJ1-5, with 8 bases fitting TRBD1. CDR3 length equals 15 residues. Trimming removed 2 bases from V and 2 bases from J; junction bases left unmatched: 2. Germline V CDR1 and CDR2: WSHSY, SAAADI. CDR3 DNA sequence: TGCGCCAGCAGTGAGGCAGGGGGCCGCAATCAGCCCCAGCATTTT. This translates into CASSEAGGRNQPQHF.